One and the same sample provided the 5 T cell receptor beta chains below, sequenced in a study of blood T cell repertoires in COVID-19. TCRdb's table, derived via immunoSEQ multiplex PCR, lists solely in-frame clones and lacks some. This table has 100,000 to 150,000 clones, roughly 89% appearing once. Sequenced: peripheral blood. These receptors all come from an older woman with COVID-19, enrolled during active disease.

The chain couples TRBV19 to TRBJ1-2; no definite D call. The CDR3 spans 12 residues. The V gene lost 6 bases and the J gene lost 3 bases, with 8 bases spanning the gap. Germline lookup yields CDR1 LNHDA and CDR2 SQIVND (reference sequence). CDR3 loop: CASRQLDYGYTF. CDR3 bases: TGTGCCAGTAGACAGCTCGACTATGGCTACACCTTC. Supplemented by reference TRBV19 and TRBJ1-2, the full variable domain reads DGGITQSPKYLFRKEGQNVTLSCEQNLNHDAMYWYRQDPGQGLRLIYYSQIVNDFQKGDIAEGYSVSREKKESFPLTVTSAQKNPTAFYLCASRQLDYGYTFGSGTRLTVV.

This clone came up once. This sequence joins TRBV7-8 and TRBJ1-3; 9 positions match TRBD1. V trimming: 5 bases; J trimming: 2 bases; junction bases outside the gene matches: 22. The germline gives CDR1 SGHVS, CDR2 FQNEAQ. The CDR3 covers 21 residues. The CDR3 region has the DNA TGTGCCAGCAGCCGATATCCCGGGACAGGGAGGGAAAGGAGGCCTGGAAACACCATATATTTT. The encoded protein is CASSRYPGTGRERRPGNTIYF.

The V and J genes are TRBV3-1 (or the pseudogene TRBV3-2) and TRBJ1-2; D is possibly TRBD1 (5 bases). Trimming removed 4 bases at V and 7 bases at J, with 16 bases between. The length of the CDR3 is 14 residues. Germline CDR1 LGHDT, CDR2 YNNKEL (reference sequence). The CDR3 loop reads CASSPTQGRGGYTF. DNA of the CDR3: TGTGCCAGCAGCCCGACCCAAGGGAGGGGTGGCTACACCTTC.

The chain recombines TRBV19 with TRBJ2-1, with 8 nucleotides matching TRBD2. The junction had 8 bases not matched to a gene; V was cut back by 6 bases and J by 4 bases. The CDR3 covers 15 residues. The germline V gene has CDR1 LNHDA and CDR2 SQIVND (reference sequence). In DNA, the CDR3 is TGTGCCAGTAGGCCCCGGGGGGGAGTTTACAATGAGCAGTTCTTC. Translating it yields CASRPRGGVYNEQFF.

There are a few counts of this clone. The chain links TRBV19 to TRBJ2-2; 7 bases align to TRBD1. This CDR3 region has 14 residues. Germline V gives CDR1 LNHDA, CDR2 SQIVND (reference sequence). V lost 3 bases, J lost 6 bases, and 4 bases stayed unmatched. The CDR3 here is CASSIDRDAGELFF. CDR3 sequence (DNA): TGTGCCAGTAGTATCGACAGGGATGCCGGGGAGCTGTTTTTT.